Only a few counts were recorded for the clone carrying this TCR beta chain. TCRdb used MiXCR to reprocess the 5' RACE reads, holding one entry per CDR3 protein. The sample contains about 43,000 distinct CDR3 sequences, around a fifth of which appear only once. Tregs were sorted as CD4+CD25+CD127-/low cells. Source material: Tregs sorted from a lymph node. The clonotype was recovered from a female donor with breast cancer.

In DNA form, the CDR3 reads TGTGCCATCAGTGGTCGGGATTCAAGGAACACTGAAGCTTTCTTT. This gives the protein CAISGRDSRNTEAFF. The chain recombines TRBV10-3 with TRBJ1-1, with D hard to call. This CDR3 contains 15 residues. Looked up from germline, CDR1 is ENHRY and CDR2 is SYGVKD. Deletions cut 4 bases from V and 1 base from J, with 13 bases between.